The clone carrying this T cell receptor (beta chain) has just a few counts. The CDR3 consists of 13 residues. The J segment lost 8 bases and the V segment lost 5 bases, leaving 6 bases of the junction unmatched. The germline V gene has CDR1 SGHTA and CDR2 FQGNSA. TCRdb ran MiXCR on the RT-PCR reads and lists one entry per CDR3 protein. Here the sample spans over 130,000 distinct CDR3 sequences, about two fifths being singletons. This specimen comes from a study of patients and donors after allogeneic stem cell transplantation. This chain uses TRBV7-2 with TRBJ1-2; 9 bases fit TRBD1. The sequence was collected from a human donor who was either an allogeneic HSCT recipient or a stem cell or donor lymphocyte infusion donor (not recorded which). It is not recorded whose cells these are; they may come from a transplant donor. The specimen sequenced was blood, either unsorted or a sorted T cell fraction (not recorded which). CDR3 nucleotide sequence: TGTGCCAGCAGCCGGACAGGGGTGATGGGCTACACCTTC. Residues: CASSRTGVMGYTF.